These 13 T cell receptor beta chains were sequenced from one sample in a study of T cells in Graves' hyperthyroidism and ophthalmopathy. Regions amplified from RNA transcripts were the TCR beta CDR3 regions. The TCR CDR3 first-round RT-PCR relied on the HTBI primer set. TCRdb re-analysed the multiplex PCR reads in MiXCR, keeping a single row per CDR3 protein. Here the sample spans more than 500,000 distinct CDR3 sequences, just over 45% being singletons. The material sequenced was peripheral blood or thyroid tissue (not recorded which). The receptors were gathered from an adult woman with Graves' disease, either hyperthyroidism or ophthalmopathy (not recorded which).

A single count supports this clonotype. The chain carries TRBV7-2 and TRBJ1-1; D is perhaps TRBD1 (5 bases). V lost 5 bases, J lost 1 base, and 20 bases lay in between. This CDR3 region has 17 residues. CDR1 and CDR2 (germline): SGHTA, FQGNSA. The CDR3 protein is CASSPQGAGEGNTEAFF. The DNA of the CDR3 is TGTGCCAGCAGCCCACAAGGGGCGGGTGAGGGGAACACTGAAGCTTTCTTT.

In its sample, this clonotype was seen many times. The J gene is TRBJ1-3, the V gene TRBV6-5, with a tentative D call TRBD1 (6 bases). There are 15 residues in the CDR3. V lost 4 bases to trimming and J lost 1 base, with 11 bases between them. The germline gives CDR1 MNHEY, CDR2 SVGAGI. CDR3 region: CASSLGTGSGNTIYF. The CDR3 region has the DNA TGTGCCAGCAGTTTAGGAACAGGGTCTGGAAACACCATATATTTT.

V usage is TRBV7-2 and J usage is TRBJ2-5; unclear D gene. This CDR3 comprises 12 residues. Trimming removed 5 bases from V and 2 bases from J, with 6 bases in between. CDR1 is SGHTA, CDR2 FQGNSA, per germline. In DNA form, the CDR3 reads TGTGCCAGCAGCACATCGCAAGAGACCCAGTACTTC. This translates into CASSTSQETQYF.

This chain joins TRBV2 and TRBJ1-5, with a weak D call TRBD1 (5 bases). The CDR3 is made up of 16 amino acids. In germline, CDR1 is SNHLY, CDR2 FYNNEI. Deletions cut 4 bases from V and 3 bases from J, with 16 bases between. The CDR3 DNA is TGTGCCAGCAGTGTTGTAAGGCAGGGATACAATCAGCCCCAGCATTTT. Translating it yields CASSVVRQGYNQPQHF.

This sequence joins TRBV9 and TRBJ1-6, with D unclear. V was shortened by 4 bases and J by 3 bases, with 17 bases between the two germline ends. The germline V gene encodes CDR1 SGDLS and CDR2 YYNGEE. The CDR3 totals 17 residues. The CDR3 loop reads CASSPRTSGGYNSPLHF. As DNA, the CDR3 is TGTGCCAGCAGCCCCCGGACCTCAGGCGGCTATAATTCACCCCTCCACTTT.

This chain links TRBV20-1 with TRBJ1-1; D remains ambiguous. Germline CDR1 reads DFQATT; CDR2 reads SNEGSKA (reference sequence). The CDR3 totals 13 residues. V was pared by 6 bases and J by 3 bases, with 14 bases between. CDR3 residues: CSAPRTTYTEAFF. The CDR3, as DNA: TGCAGTGCCCCCCGCACTACGTACACTGAAGCTTTCTTT.

The rearrangement uses TRBV29-1 and TRBJ1-1; TRBD1 matches 7 bases. CDR1 and CDR2 from the germline V gene are SQVTM and ANQGSEA. V lost 8 bases, J lost 7 bases, and 16 bases stayed unmatched. CDR3 length: 14 residues. CDR3 bases: TGCAGCACGGGGACGTGGGACAGCGGGAATGAAGCTTTCTTT. It is translated as CSTGTWDSGNEAFF.

This chain connects TRBV24-1 to TRBJ2-2; D perhaps matches TRBD2 (5 bases). The V end was cut by 9 bases, the J end by 4 bases, with 8 bases between. CDR3 length: 12 amino acids. In germline, CDR1 is KGHDR, CDR2 SFDVKD. CDR3 nucleotides: TGTGCCACCTCACTAGGCACCGGGGAGCTGTTTTTT. This translates into CATSLGTGELFF.

This clonotype showed up many times. This rearrangement joins TRBV10-3 to TRBJ1-3, with TRBD1 matching over 9 bases. CDR1 ENHRY and CDR2 SYGVKD come from the germline V gene. V gave up 5 bases and J gave up 8 bases; unmatched junction bases: 7. The CDR3 is 14 residues long. CDR3 amino acids: CAISPGQGIYTIYF. The CDR3 region has the DNA TGTGCCATCAGTCCGGGACAGGGTATCTACACCATATATTTT.

The chain has TRBV2 and TRBJ2-7, with 9 bases lining up with TRBD1. V lost 8 bases to trimming and J lost 7 bases; unmatched junction nucleotides: 6. The length of the CDR3 is 12 residues. The germline V gene encodes CDR1 SNHLY and CDR2 FYNNEI. The CDR3 sequence: CASRDRVWEQYF. The CDR3 DNA is TGTGCCAGCCGGGACAGGGTTTGGGAGCAGTACTTC.

The chain couples TRBV7-8 to TRBJ1-3; 7 positions agree with TRBD1. Germline V lookup: CDR1 SGHVS, CDR2 FQNEAQ. V trimming: 5 bases; J trimming: 0 bases; junction bases outside the gene matches: 7. The CDR3 spans 16 residues. The CDR3 protein is CASSPGQAVSGNTIYF. Written as DNA, the CDR3 is TGTGCCAGCAGCCCTGGACAGGCGGTCTCTGGAAACACCATATATTTT. The full variable domain, completed using reference TRBV7-8 and TRBJ1-3, is GAGVSQSPRYKVAKRGQDVALRCDPISGHVSLFWYQQALGQGPEFLTYFQNEAQLDKSGLPSDRFFAERPEGSVSTLKIQRTQQEDSAVYLCASSPGQAVSGNTIYFGEGSWLTVV.

V and J are TRBV2 and TRBJ1-2, with TRBD1 as a possible D gene (5 bases). Germline CDR1 reads SNHLY; CDR2 reads FYNNEI. V shed 3 bases and J shed 0 bases, with 23 bases lying between them. This CDR3 is 19 amino acids long. This chain's CDR3 is CASSDESSDRGLANYGYTF. In DNA form, the CDR3 reads TGTGCCAGCAGTGACGAGTCGAGTGATCGGGGCTTAGCTAACTATGGCTACACCTTC. The whole variable domain, filled in from reference TRBV2 and TRBJ1-2, reads EPEVTQTPSHQVTQMGQEVILRCVPISNHLYFYWYRQILGQKVEFLVSFYNNEISEKSEIFDDQFSVERPDGSNFTLKIRSTKLEDSAMYFCASSDESSDRGLANYGYTFGSGTRLTVV.

This clonotype came up many times. The chain uses TRBV7-8 and TRBJ1-5; TRBD1 matches 7 bases. The CDR3 contains 15 residues. CDR1 is SGHVS and CDR2 is FQNEAQ in the germline V gene. V was pared by 0 bases and J by 9 bases, with 8 bases of the junction left unmatched. The CDR3 spells CASSLAERGLGPQHF. The CDR3 bases are TGTGCCAGCAGCTTAGCAGAGAGGGGGCTCGGGCCCCAGCATTTT.